Below are 23 T cell receptor beta chains sequenced from a single sample in a study of shared clonotypes between healthy human individuals. The assay was immunoSEQ multiplex PCR, and TCRdb's table has in-frame clones only and misses some. This table holds about 610,000 clones, 97% found once. The sequenced sample consisted of naive CD4+ T cells sorted from blood. As for subset: CD45RA+ positively selected. The receptors originated from a woman younger than 45 in good health.

The chain carries TRBV11-2 and TRBJ2-1; 15 bases are a match to TRBD2. The CDR3 has 18 residues. Germline V gives CDR1 SGHAT, CDR2 FQNNGV. J lost 8 bases, V lost 5 bases, and 13 bases had no gene match. The CDR3 region has the DNA TGTGCCAGCAGCCTACGGACTAGCGGGAGGGCGTCCTTGGATGAGCAGTTCTTC. It is translated as CASSLRTSGRASLDEQFF. Complete variable domain (other parts from reference TRBV11-2 and TRBJ2-1): EAGVAQSPRYKIIEKRQSVAFWCNPISGHATLYWYQQILGQGPKLLIQFQNNGVVDDSQLPKDRFSAERLKGVDSTLKIQPAKLEDSAVYLCASSLRTSGRASLDEQFFGPGTRLTVL.

The V call is TRBV18, the J call TRBJ2-3, with a tentative D call TRBD2 (5 bases). The CDR3 is made up of 15 amino acids. Trimming cost V 1 base and J 4 bases, with 12 bases left between them. Looked up from germline, CDR1 is KGHSH and CDR2 is LQKENI. CDR3 protein: CASSPLEGGADTQYF. The CDR3 bases are TGTGCCAGCTCACCACTGGAAGGAGGCGCAGATACGCAGTATTTT.

This CDR3 reads CASRQGQGGTGELFF. In nucleotides, the CDR3 is TGTGCCAGCCGCCAGGGACAGGGTGGGACCGGGGAGCTGTTTTTT. V usage is TRBV7-2 and J usage is TRBJ2-2, with TRBD1 identical over 9 bases. Germline assignment: CDR1 SGHTA and CDR2 FQGNSA. The CDR3 is 15 amino acids. V shed 8 bases, J shed 5 bases, and the junction held 9 bases outside the gene matches.

This clone occurred once. The V and J genes are TRBV5-5 and TRBJ2-1, with 7 positions matching TRBD1. V was clipped by 4 bases and J by 4 bases; unmatched bases: 5. The CDR3 is 14 residues long. Germline V gene lookup returns CDR1 SGHKS and CDR2 YYEKEE (reference sequence). As DNA, the CDR3 is TGTGCCAGCAGCACACAGGGGTCGTACAATGAGCAGTTCTTC. Its protein product is CASSTQGSYNEQFF.

The chain links TRBV27 to TRBJ1-5; 7 bases align to TRBD1. This CDR3 region has 15 residues. J gave up 0 bases and V 6 bases, and 5 bases lay outside the gene matches. Germline CDR1 is MNHEY and CDR2 is SMNVEV (reference sequence). CDR3 sequence: CASSSDRDSNQPQHF. The CDR3 coding sequence is TGTGCCAGCAGCTCCGACAGGGATAGCAATCAGCCCCAGCATTTT.

V usage is TRBV10-2 and J usage is TRBJ2-7; 13 nucleotides line up with TRBD2. The CDR3 loop spans 16 amino acids. Germline lookup yields CDR1 WSHSY and CDR2 SAAADI. Losses at the gene ends were 6 bases for V and 3 bases for J; bases not matched to a gene: 8. The CDR3 DNA sequence: TGCGCCAGCAGACCGGGACTAGCGGGACCAAACTACGAGCAGTACTTC. Encoded protein: CASRPGLAGPNYEQYF.

V and J are TRBV20-1 and TRBJ2-5; no definite D call. In germline, CDR1 is DFQATT, CDR2 SNEGSKA (reference sequence). The germline V and J ends were trimmed by 3 bases and 4 bases, with 3 bases remaining between them. There are 10 residues in the CDR3. The CDR3 here is CSASSETQYF. Written as DNA, the CDR3 is TGCAGTGCTAGTTCAGAGACCCAGTACTTC.

J is TRBJ1-1 and V is TRBV27; tentatively, D is TRBD1 (6 bases). Per the germline V gene, CDR1 is MNHEY and CDR2 is SMNVEV (reference sequence). The CDR3 is made up of 14 amino acids. V shed 5 bases and J shed 1 base, with 11 bases lying between them. CDR3 amino acids: CASSTSQGNTEAFF. CDR3 nucleotide sequence: TGTGCCAGCAGTACCTCACAGGGGAACACTGAAGCTTTCTTT.

This sequence joins TRBV27 and TRBJ1-5; 7 bases line up with TRBD1. J lost 7 bases, V lost 4 bases, and 7 bases had no gene match. Germline values: CDR1 MNHEY, CDR2 SMNVEV (reference sequence). There are 14 residues in the CDR3. The CDR3 DNA sequence: TGTGCCAGCAGTTCACTTACAGGGGAACAGCCCCAGCATTTT. It specifies CASSSLTGEQPQHF.

CDR3: CASSADYGYTF. In DNA, the CDR3 is TGTGCCAGCAGCGCCGACTATGGCTACACCTTC. V usage is TRBV9 and J usage is TRBJ1-2; no definite D call. Germline V gene sequence: CDR1 SGDLS, CDR2 YYNGEE. Trimming shortened V by 3 bases and J by 3 bases, and 3 bases separated the two germline ends. This CDR3 is built from 11 residues.

CDR3 sequence reads: CASSPPRLAGVTDTQYF. Written as DNA, the CDR3 is TGTGCCAGCAGTCCCCCTCGACTAGCGGGAGTGACAGATACGCAGTATTTT. This chain connects TRBV27 to TRBJ2-3; 12 positions match TRBD2. CDR3 length equals 17 residues. J was trimmed by 3 bases and V by 5 bases; bases with no gene match: 9. Germline CDR1 and CDR2: MNHEY and SMNVEV (reference sequence).

The rearrangement joins TRBV4-3 to TRBJ2-7, with D perhaps matching TRBD2 (6 bases). The CDR3 spans 14 residues. Trimming took off 3 bases at V and 5 bases at J, with 14 bases between the two ends. Germline assignment: CDR1 LGHNA and CDR2 YSLEER. Written as DNA, the CDR3 is TGCGCCAGCAGCCACGGGCGGGACGGCAACGAGCAGTACTTC. This encodes CASSHGRDGNEQYF.

The chain carries TRBV27 and TRBJ2-7; D might be TRBD1 or TRBD2, each matching 5 bases. Germline CDR1 MNHEY, CDR2 SMNVEV (reference sequence). V was cut by 0 bases and J by 0 bases, with 21 bases left in between. The length of the CDR3 is 19 residues. CDR3 residues: CASSLSYTRGAVDSYEQYF. CDR3 nucleotides: TGTGCCAGCAGTTTATCGTACACGAGAGGGGCGGTAGACTCCTACGAGCAGTACTTC.

Remarks on this clone: Additional DNA sequences in this sample encode the identical CDR3. The chain uses TRBV7-2 and TRBJ2-1, with D maybe TRBD1 (5 bases). Germline V gives CDR1 SGHTA, CDR2 FQGNSA. This CDR3 has 12 residues. Deletions cut 1 base from V and 7 bases from J, with 5 bases between. CDR3 in DNA: TGTGCCAGCAGCTTAGAGGGGAATGAGCAGTTCTTC. Encoded protein: CASSLEGNEQFF.

V gene TRBV18 combines with J gene TRBJ1-1, with unresolved D. The V gene lost 6 bases and the J gene lost 4 bases, with 15 bases spanning the gap. The CDR3 extends over 14 amino acids. Germline V gives CDR1 KGHSH, CDR2 LQKENI. CDR3 amino acids: CASSGPGGSTEAFF. CDR3 coding DNA: TGTGCCAGCTCCGGCCCCGGCGGAAGCACTGAAGCTTTCTTT.

V is TRBV28 and J is TRBJ2-3, with TRBD1 identical over 11 bases. The CDR3 loop spans 15 amino acids. After removal of 10 bases from V and 7 bases from J, the junction contained 13 bases not matched to a gene. Germline CDR1 reads MDHEN; CDR2 reads SYDVKM. The CDR3 here is CATTRSGTGGNTQYF. The CDR3 DNA is TGTGCCACAACAAGATCCGGGACAGGGGGGAATACGCAGTATTTT.

The CDR3 DNA follows: TGTGCCAGCAGTTTTATTAGCGGGAGGGTCAACGAGCAGTACTTC. Translation: CASSFISGRVNEQYF. The V gene is TRBV28, the J gene TRBJ2-7, with TRBD2 identical over 11 bases. The V gene's germline CDR1 is MDHEN and CDR2 SYDVKM. The CDR3 length is 15 residues. Trimming cost V 3 bases and J 5 bases; bases outside gene matches: 6. Variable domain in full (rest from reference TRBV28 and TRBJ2-7): DVKVTQSSRYLVKRTGEKVFLECVQDMDHENMFWYRQDPGLGLRLIYFSYDVKMKEKGDIPEGYSVSREKKERFSLILESASTNQTSMYLCASSFISGRVNEQYFGPGTRLTVT.

The chain uses TRBV28 and TRBJ1-2; 12 bases line up with TRBD1. CDR1 MDHEN and CDR2 SYDVKM come from the germline V gene. Trimming removed 3 bases from V and 2 bases from J; junction bases left unmatched: 4. The CDR3 is made up of 16 amino acids. CDR3 protein: CASSLTGTGGNYGYTF. DNA for the CDR3: TGTGCCAGCAGTTTGACTGGGACAGGGGGCAACTATGGCTACACCTTC.

J is TRBJ2-2 and V is TRBV27; D gene ambiguous. CDR1 is MNHEY, CDR2 SMNVEV, per germline (reference sequence). V was cut by 5 bases and J by 5 bases, with 9 bases left in between. This CDR3 has 13 residues. The CDR3 sequence: CASSLIGTGELFF. CDR3 nucleotides: TGTGCCAGCAGTCTAATCGGGACCGGGGAGCTGTTTTTT.

V gene TRBV4-1 combines with J gene TRBJ1-4, with 7 bases lining up with TRBD1. This CDR3 comprises 16 residues. V lost 1 base, J lost 7 bases, and 9 bases stayed unmatched. Germline lookup yields CDR1 MGHRA and CDR2 YSYEKL. The CDR3 sequence: CASSQGAHRGAEKLFF. In nucleotides, the CDR3 is TGCGCCAGCAGCCAAGGAGCGCACAGGGGAGCTGAAAAACTGTTTTTT.

This chain links TRBV9 with TRBJ2-3; weak D call: TRBD2 (6 bases). CDR3 length equals 16 residues. The ends were cut back, 4 bases at V and 0 bases at J, with 15 bases in the middle. Germline V lookup: CDR1 SGDLS, CDR2 YYNGEE. The CDR3 DNA follows: TGTGCCAGCAGCCTTTGGGACGGGAGAAGCACAGATACGCAGTATTTT. Its translation: CASSLWDGRSTDTQYF.

The gene calls are TRBV7-9 and TRBJ2-3, with D hard to call. Deletions cut 3 bases from V and 4 bases from J, with 5 bases between. Germline CDR1 is SEHNR and CDR2 is FQNEAQ (reference sequence). This CDR3 is built from 12 residues. CDR3 loop: CASSFESDTQYF. The CDR3 DNA reads TGTGCCAGCAGCTTTGAGTCAGATACGCAGTATTTT.

The chain recombines TRBV5-6 with TRBJ2-2; the D gene could be TRBD1 or TRBD2 (7 bases each). CDR3 length equals 15 residues. Germline-derived CDR1 and CDR2 are SGHDT and YYEEEE. The V gene lost 3 bases and the J gene lost 6 bases, with 15 bases spanning the gap. CDR3 nucleotide sequence: TGTGCCAGCAGCTCAGGGGGGGCCAGGGCCGGGGAGCTGTTTTTT. Translated: CASSSGGARAGELFF.